This TCR beta chain was found in a study of neurological immune-mediated disorders. Study observations and caveats: The level of TCR clonal expansion was highest in patients with HTLV-1-associated myelopathy and lowest in multiple sclerosis, where it fell below the level seen in healthy controls.

The cDNA came from 5'RACE, which used 10-nucleotide random UMIs. TCRdb re-analysed the 5' RACE reads in MiXCR, keeping a single row per CDR3 protein. The table has 43,000 or so distinct CDR3 sequences, approximately 13% seen once. With respect to this clonotype: The antigen is unknown.

The time point denotes: longitudinal time-point 3. The study drew its healthy controls from blood bank volunteers in Maryland, USA. The germline V gene has CDR1 DFQATT and CDR2 SNEGSKA (reference sequence). The CDR3 consists of 14 residues. Trimming took off 6 bases at V and 2 bases at J, with 13 bases between the two ends. This receptor was identified in a man aged 25-45 years in good health. Input material: PBMCs. The chain recombines TRBV20-1 with TRBJ2-2; D possibly corresponds to TRBD2 (5 bases). CDR3 coding DNA: TGCAGTGCCACTGAGCGGAGAAACACCGGGGAGCTGTTTTTT. This sequence encodes CSATERRNTGELFF.